This T cell receptor (beta chain) was profiled in a study of identical twins. Each CDR3 protein gets one entry after TCRdb re-called the 5' RACE reads with MiXCR. The sample records over 500,000 distinct CDR3 sequences, 22% being singletons. This clonotype was seen a few times. The germline CDR1 and CDR2 sequences are SGHTA and FQGTGA. The CDR3 spans 16 residues. V was cut by 3 bases and J by 7 bases, with 20 bases left in between. This sample was shared with a second study, whose subject was T cells expressing NK-cell markers.

Sequenced sample: CD4+ T cells sorted from blood. The chain uses TRBV7-3 and TRBJ2-3; D may be TRBD1 or TRBD2 (6 bases each). The receptor was isolated from a woman aged 18 to 35 in good health. The CDR3 sequence: CASSLGAGTGGNTQYF. The CDR3 bases are TGTGCCAGCAGCTTGGGGGCCGGGACTGGAGGAAATACGCAGTATTTT.